The 28 T cell receptor beta chains listed next were all sequenced from one sample in a study of metastatic and nonmetastatic thyroid tumors (dated by TCRdb to 2018 to 2020). No patient had received any treatment before thyroid surgery. Libraries were prepared through PCR. For sequencing, an Illumina HiSeq 4000 was employed. The public reads were run again by TCRdb, first through fastp at Q25 and then through MiXCR, and only productive beta chains were kept. Here the sample has about 30,000 clones; less than 25% occur a single time. The ten top clones hold 2% to 3% of the sample. The sample taken for sequencing was blood. The receptors shown here come from a female donor with papillary thyroid cancer or a benign thyroid nodule (not recorded which). Some clones in this sample may be carry-over from other donors' samples.

CDR3 DNA: TGCAGTGCTAGAGATCCCCTCACTAGCGTTAGGGCTGGCGAGCAGTTCTTC. This gives the protein CSARDPLTSVRAGEQFF. The V gene is TRBV20-1, the J gene TRBJ2-1, with TRBD2 matching 7 bases. CDR3 size: 17 residues. CDR1 DFQATT and CDR2 SNEGSKA come from the germline V gene (reference sequence). Unmatched junction bases numbered 18, after V lost 0 bases and J lost 10 bases.

There are many counts of this clone. The chain links TRBV9 to TRBJ2-7, with 11 bases identical to TRBD1. The CDR3 loop spans 16 amino acids. CDR1 and CDR2 from the germline V gene are SGDLS and YYNGEE. V trimming: 0 bases; J trimming: 2 bases; junction bases outside the gene matches: 4. This CDR3 is CASSVDPGQGAYEQYF. In DNA, the CDR3 is TGTGCCAGCAGCGTAGATCCGGGACAGGGGGCCTACGAGCAGTACTTC.

Many counts were recorded for this clone. The V and J genes are TRBV20-1 and TRBJ1-5; weak D call: TRBD1 (6 bases). Between the trimmed V and J ends, which lost 2 bases and 5 bases, there was a span of 10 bases. This CDR3 has 13 residues. CDR1 and CDR2 from the germline V gene are DFQATT and SNEGSKA (reference sequence). CDR3 nucleotides: TGCAGTGCTAGATCACAGGGTGATCAGCCCCAGCATTTT. It translates to CSARSQGDQPQHF.

This clone was detected many times. This may come from a read error, since a much larger clone is one base off. The chain carries TRBV11-3 and TRBJ2-7, with a tentative D call TRBD2 (5 bases). CDR3 size: 14 residues. The germline V gene has CDR1 SGHNT and CDR2 YENEEA. The CDR3 nucleotides are TGTGCCAGCAGCCTGATGGGGAGCTCCGACGAGCAGTACTTC. This translates into CASSLMGSSDEQYF. The whole variable domain, filled in from reference TRBV11-3 and TRBJ2-7, reads EAGVVQSPRYKIIEKKQPVAFWCNPISGHNTLYWYLQNLGQGPELLIRYENEEAVDDSQLPKDRFSAERLKGVDSTLKIQPAELGDSAVYLCASSLMGSSDEQYFGPGTRLTVT.

This clone appeared a single time. The chain employs TRBV20-1 and TRBJ2-1, with a tentative D call TRBD2 (6 bases). This CDR3 comprises 15 residues. Germline lookup yields CDR1 DFQATT and CDR2 SNEGSKA (reference sequence). V gave up 0 bases and J gave up 4 bases, with 13 bases separating them. In DNA, the CDR3 is TGCAGTGCTAGAGATGGGGCGGGACCGTACAATGAGCAGTTCTTC. This gives the protein CSARDGAGPYNEQFF.

This clone has at least ten counts. A much larger clone lies a single base off, so this may be a read error. The chain carries TRBV30 and TRBJ1-2; 7 bases align to TRBD1. Germline loops: CDR1 GTSNPN, CDR2 SVGIG (reference sequence). This CDR3 has 13 amino acids. CDR3 sequence reads: CAWSQSTGDGYAF. In DNA, the CDR3 is TGTGCCTGGAGTCAAAGCACAGGGGACGGCTACGCCTTC. Supplemented by reference TRBV30 and TRBJ1-2, the full variable domain reads SQTIHQWPATLVQPVGSPLSLECTVEGTSNPNLYWYRQAAGRGLQLLFYSVGIGQISSEVPQNLSASRPQDRQFILSSKKLLLSDSGFYLCAWSQSTGDGYAFGSGTRLTVV.

This clone appeared many times. The chain recombines TRBV2 with TRBJ1-1; TRBD1 might be the D (5 bases). CDR3 size: 13 residues. The germline CDR1 and CDR2 sequences are SNHLY and FYNNEI. V was shortened by 6 bases and J by 1 base, with 9 bases between the two germline ends. The CDR3 DNA sequence: TGTGCCAGCAGAGTCGACAGGAACACTGAAGCTTTCTTT. Protein product: CASRVDRNTEAFF.

J is TRBJ2-1 and V is TRBV11-2; TRBD1 matches 7 bases. The CDR3 spans 16 residues. V trimming: 5 bases; J trimming: 5 bases; junction bases outside the gene matches: 12. Germline CDR1 is SGHAT and CDR2 is FQNNGV. CDR3 protein: CASSLQGTSSHNEQFF. The CDR3 coding sequence is TGTGCCAGCAGCCTACAGGGGACGAGCTCACACAATGAGCAGTTCTTC.

By share, this clone counts as medium-sized. The chain employs TRBV7-9 and TRBJ2-1; perhaps D is TRBD1 or TRBD2 (5 bases each). The CDR3 runs to 12 residues. Germline V lookup: CDR1 SEHNR, CDR2 FQNEAQ (reference sequence). Trimming cost V 4 bases and J 13 bases, with 14 bases left between them. The CDR3, as DNA: TGTGCCAGCAGCTACCTTTCAGGGAGACAGTTCTTC. This codes for CASSYLSGRQFF.

As concerns this clone: It may be a read error: a sequence one base away is much more abundant. Without the conserved terminal phenylalanine or tryptophan, this CDR3 likely stems from a read error. CDR3 protein: CASSSLAGTYNEQFI. For the CDR3, the DNA is TGTGCCAGCAGCTCGTTAGCGGGAACCTACAATGAGCAGTTCATC. The gene calls are TRBV5-4 and TRBJ2-1; 8 positions agree with TRBD2. This CDR3 has 15 residues. Germline CDR1 and CDR2: SGHNT and YYREEE (reference sequence). After removal of 3 bases from V and 2 bases from J, the junction contained 4 bases not matched to a gene.

V usage is TRBV4-1 and J usage is TRBJ2-2; 9 bases align to TRBD2. V trimming: 0 bases; J trimming: 7 bases; junction bases outside the gene matches: 6. Germline V gene lookup returns CDR1 MGHRA and CDR2 YSYEKL. This CDR3 is 16 amino acids long. For the CDR3, the DNA is TGCGCCAGCAGCCAAGATAGGACTAGCGCGAACGGGGAGCTGTTTTTT. Residues: CASSQDRTSANGELFF.

This clone came up many times. The chain links TRBV12-3 or TRBV12-4 to TRBJ1-1; 7 bases align to TRBD1. J lost 3 bases, V lost 6 bases, and 4 bases had no gene match. CDR3 length equals 13 residues. The CDR3 region is CASRRQGYTEAFF. The CDR3 DNA sequence: TGTGCCAGCAGGAGACAGGGCTACACTGAAGCTTTCTTT.

This clone was seen repeatedly, ten times or more. This chain links TRBV27 with TRBJ1-1, with D uncertain. Trimming left V 1 base short and J 0 bases short, with 3 bases between. There are 13 residues in the CDR3. Germline V gene lookup returns CDR1 MNHEY and CDR2 SMNVEV (reference sequence). CDR3 residues: CASSLLVNTEAFF. Written as DNA, the CDR3 is TGTGCCAGCAGTTTATTAGTGAACACTGAAGCTTTCTTT.

This clone was recorded many times. This rearrangement joins TRBV7-2 to TRBJ2-2, with TRBD2 matching over 11 bases. V dropped 6 bases and J dropped 3; count of bases not matched to a gene: 3. The CDR3 covers 15 residues. Germline V gives CDR1 SGHTA, CDR2 FQGNSA. The CDR3 reads CASSPGLADTGELFF. The DNA for the CDR3 is TGTGCCAGCAGTCCGGGACTAGCGGACACCGGGGAGCTGTTTTTT.

In its sample, this clone was seen many times. V usage is TRBV20-1 and J usage is TRBJ1-5; the D gene is possibly TRBD1 (5 bases). V was pared by 1 base and J by 3 bases, with 10 bases between. The V gene's germline CDR1 is DFQATT and CDR2 SNEGSKA (reference sequence). The CDR3 runs 14 residues. In DNA form, the CDR3 reads TGCAGTGCTAGAGGGTCAGGGCACAATCAGCCCCAGCATTTT. It encodes CSARGSGHNQPQHF.

This clone was seen a few times. This rearrangement joins TRBV28 to TRBJ1-2; a possible D gene is TRBD1 (5 bases). The ends were cut back, 6 bases at V and 3 bases at J, with 23 bases in the middle. The length of the CDR3 is 17 residues. Germline V gives CDR1 MDHEN, CDR2 SYDVKM. The CDR3 coding sequence is TGTGCCAGCAGGTACGGCCTGGGGACTCCTGGCCACTATGGCTACACCTTC. As protein: CASRYGLGTPGHYGYTF.

The gene calls are TRBV19 and TRBJ2-3; D is perhaps TRBD1 or TRBD2 (6 bases each). This CDR3 contains 18 residues. Germline CDR1 LNHDA, CDR2 SQIVND (reference sequence). The V end was cut by 3 bases, the J end by 3 bases, with 22 bases between. The CDR3 region has the DNA TGTGCCAGTAGTATGAGACTAGGGGGGCAGAGAAAGACAGATACGCAGTATTTT. It is translated as CASSMRLGGQRKTDTQYF.

The sample holds many counts of this clone. The V gene is TRBV20-1, the J gene TRBJ2-3; tentative D call: TRBD2 (5 bases). CDR3 size: 14 residues. Germline V CDR1 and CDR2: DFQATT, SNEGSKA (reference sequence). Trimming stripped 4 bases from V and 3 bases from J, with 14 bases between. CDR3 nucleotides: TGCAGTGCTAAGGCCCCCCGGGAAACAGATACGCAGTATTTT. Amino acids: CSAKAPRETDTQYF.

J is TRBJ1-2 and V is TRBV9; D unclear. V gave up 0 bases and J gave up 8 bases, with 14 bases separating them. Looked up from germline, CDR1 is SGDLS and CDR2 is YYNGEE. This CDR3 has 14 residues. The DNA of the CDR3 is TGTGCCAGCAGCGTAGCGGCGCGGGGATCCGGCTACACCTTC. Translation: CASSVAARGSGYTF.

Concerning this clone: A single base separates this from a much larger clone, so it may be a read error. The rearrangement uses TRBV19 and TRBJ2-5; 7 bases agree with TRBD2. From germline, CDR1 is LNHDA and CDR2 SQIVND (reference sequence). V lost 4 bases to trimming and J lost 12 bases; unmatched junction nucleotides: 17. The CDR3 contains 15 residues. CDR3 region: CASSTPGLAAQGKYF. The CDR3 nucleotides are TGTGCCAGTAGTACCCCGGGGCTAGCGGCCCAGGGCAAGTACTTC.

Many counts were recorded for this clone. The rearrangement uses TRBV19 and TRBJ2-6; tentative D call: TRBD2 (6 bases). CDR3 length: 17 residues. V was trimmed by 6 bases and J by 2 bases, leaving 17 bases between them. The germline gives CDR1 LNHDA, CDR2 SQIVND (reference sequence). The CDR3 reads CASRPGLGGTGANVLTF. Here the CDR3 DNA reads TGTGCCAGTAGGCCTGGCCTGGGGGGTACTGGGGCCAACGTCCTGACTTTC.

The V call is TRBV4-2, the J call TRBJ2-6; D unclear. Germline values: CDR1 LGHNA, CDR2 YNFKEQ. V was cut by 0 bases and J by 8 bases, with 14 bases left in between. The length of the CDR3 is 16 residues. The CDR3 DNA reads as TGTGCCAGCAGCCAAGATTTAGACTCTGTGTCCAACGTCCTGACTTTC. It codes for CASSQDLDSVSNVLTF.

By sample share, this clone is medium-sized. This chain links TRBV28 with TRBJ2-1, with 15 positions matching TRBD2. Germline V gene data show CDR1 as MDHEN and CDR2 as SYDVKM. The CDR3 runs 18 residues. Losses at the gene ends were 5 bases for V and 4 bases for J; bases not matched to a gene: 9. The CDR3: CASSLGLAGGPLYNEQFF. CDR3 nucleotide sequence: TGTGCCAGCAGTCTCGGACTAGCGGGAGGGCCGCTTTACAATGAGCAGTTCTTC.

This sequence joins TRBV6-4 and TRBJ2-2; D may be TRBD1 (6 bases). The CDR3 totals 15 residues. The germline V and J ends were trimmed by 9 bases and 6 bases, with 20 bases remaining between them. Germline CDR1 and CDR2: MRHNA and SNTAGT. The CDR3 bases are TGTGCCAGAAGTAGCCTAGCCTCAGGGGCCGGGGAGCTGTTTTTT. It specifies CARSSLASGAGELFF.

The rearrangement uses TRBV27 and TRBJ2-7; maybe TRBD2 (6 bases). Trimming took 5 bases from V and 1 from J, leaving 18 bases between them. The CDR3 extends over 16 amino acids. CDR1 is MNHEY, CDR2 SMNVEV, per germline (reference sequence). The CDR3 DNA reads as TGTGCCAGCAGTGTAGAGTTCGGGGGTCTGTCCTACGAGCAGTACTTC. The encoded protein is CASSVEFGGLSYEQYF.

At least ten counts were recorded for this clone. The CDR3 nucleotides are TGTGCCAGCAGCCGATGGATCGGGGCCACCTACAATGAGCAGTTCTTC. Its protein is CASSRWIGATYNEQFF. The genes are TRBV12-3 or TRBV12-4 and TRBJ2-1, with D perhaps assigned TRBD1 or TRBD2 (5 bases each). This CDR3 is 16 amino acids long. Trimming shortened V by 6 bases and J by 2 bases, and 17 bases separated the two germline ends.

This chain connects TRBV20-1 to TRBJ2-1, with 9 bases lining up with TRBD2. V shed 6 bases and J 0 bases; nucleotides not matched to a gene: 12. The CDR3 consists of 17 residues. The germline V gene has CDR1 DFQATT and CDR2 SNEGSKA (reference sequence). CDR3 bases: TGCAGTGCGGGACTAGCTGGAGGAGTTATCTCCTACAATGAGCAGTTCTTC. This translates into CSAGLAGGVISYNEQFF.

To note about this clone: Sequence at one end of the junction differs from germline and may be a read error. The chain joins TRBV6-1 to TRBJ2-3; D ambiguous. Germline V gene lookup returns CDR1 MNHNS and CDR2 SASEGT. The CDR3 covers 14 residues. This CDR3 reads CASSLLESTDTHYF. In DNA, the CDR3 is TGTGCCAGCAGTCTTCTGGAGAGCACAGATACGCACTATTTT.